This is a list of T cell receptor beta chains from one sample in a study of shared clonotypes between healthy human individuals. Clones were sequenced by immunoSEQ multiplex PCR, and TCRdb holds only the in-frame ones, with some missing. Of around 320,000 clones in the sample, roughly 84% were seen once. Material for sequencing was memory CD8+ T cells sorted from blood. These receptors all come from a man younger than 35 in good health. Both conserved end residues are part of each CDR3. D genes are given only for firm matches. Expanded clones are given a class, and other clones once, few, many or no size at all.

V	size	D	J	DNA	CDR3
TRBV27	NA	TRBD1	TRBJ2-3	TGTGCCAGCAGTCCCGCCGGGACAGGGCTTGCAGATACGCAGTATTTT	CASSPAGTGLADTQYF
TRBV11-2	NA	NA	TRBJ2-7	TGTGCCAGCAGTCAAGCCGGGGGACTCGGCTACGAGCAGTACTTC	CASSQAGGLGYEQYF
TRBV5-4	NA	NA	TRBJ2-1	TGTGCCAGCAGCTTGGGGGTTCAAAATGAGCAGTTCTTC	CASSLGVQNEQFF
TRBV11-2	NA	NA	TRBJ2-1	TGTGCCAGCAGCCTACCATCGGACAGTTACACCTACAATGAGCAGTTCTTC	CASSLPSDSYTYNEQFF
TRBV4-1	NA	NA	TRBJ2-7	TGCGCCAGCAGCCAACCCGGGACATACGAGCAGTACTTC	CASSQPGTYEQYF
TRBV27	NA	NA	TRBJ2-2	TGTGCCAGCAGTGCCACAGGGTCCCGGGAGCTGTTTTTT	CASSATGSRELFF
TRBV5-6	NA	NA	TRBJ2-1	TGTGCCAGCAGCCCGGACAACAATGAGCAGTTCTTC	CASSPDNNEQFF
TRBV6-1	NA	NA	TRBJ2-7	TGTGCCAGCAGTGAAAATAGGGGGGACTACGAGCAGTACTTC	CASSENRGDYEQYF
TRBV27	NA	TRBD1	TRBJ2-3	TGTGCCAGCAGCCGCGACAGGGGGCTCACAGATACGCAGTATTTT	CASSRDRGLTDTQYF
TRBV4-3	NA	NA	TRBJ2-5	TGCGCCAGCAGCCAAGATCCCCCTCCCCGGGCAGGGAGTTACGAGACCCAGTACTTC	CASSQDPPPRAGSYETQYF
TRBV13	NA	TRBD2	TRBJ2-7	TGTGCCAGCAGCTCGCAACTGGCGGGAGTCAGGTACGAGCAGTACTTC	CASSSQLAGVRYEQYF
TRBV27	once	NA	TRBJ1-1	TGTGCCGCGTCTGGGCAGGGCAACACTGAAGCTTTCTTT	CAASGQGNTEAFF
TRBV5-6	NA	NA	TRBJ2-7	TGTGCCAGCAGCGGACGGGACGGAAAGTCCTACGAGCAGTACTTC	CASSGRDGKSYEQYF
TRBV7-3	NA	NA	TRBJ2-3	TGTGCCAGCAGCCGAGGCACCGGGACTCCCGAACTCGGTACGCAGTATTTT	CASSRGTGTPELGTQYF
TRBV6-1	NA	NA	TRBJ1-1	TGTGCCAGCAAAGAAGGGGGTGCGGTGCCTGAAGCTTTCTTT	CASKEGGAVPEAFF
TRBV6-5	NA	TRBD2	TRBJ2-5	TGTGCCAGCAGTTACACTAGCGGAGGCCCCCAAGAGACCCAGTACTTC	CASSYTSGGPQETQYF
TRBV5-1	NA	NA	TRBJ1-5	TGCGCCAGCAGCGTTCAGCCCCAGCATTTT	CASSVQPQHF
TRBV28	NA	NA	TRBJ1-2	TGTGCCAGCAGTTTAGATCGGGCCACTAGGCCTCTTCCCTCCTATGGCTACACCTTC	CASSLDRATRPLPSYGYTF
TRBV6-1	NA	TRBD1	TRBJ1-5	TGTGCCAGCAGTGATGTGACAGGGGGCAGTCAGCCCCAGCATTTT	CASSDVTGGSQPQHF
TRBV13	NA	TRBD2	TRBJ2-7	TGTGCCAGCAGCCAACTAGCGGGAGGGCCTCCCGAGCAGTACTTC	CASSQLAGGPPEQYF
TRBV10-3	NA	TRBD1	TRBJ1-3	TGTGCCATCACACAGGGGGGGGACACCATATATTTT	CAITQGGDTIYF
TRBV11-2	NA	NA	TRBJ2-1	TGTGCCAGCAGCTTTCCCGTTTGGCTTTCAAACCACAATGAGCAGTTCTTC	CASSFPVWLSNHNEQFF
TRBV13	NA	NA	TRBJ1-1	TGTGCCAGCAGCTTAGAGGGGGGCCGAAACACTGAAGCTTTCTTT	CASSLEGGRNTEAFF
TRBV6-5	NA	TRBD1	TRBJ1-6	TGTGCCAGCAGTTACGGACAGGGGTATTCACCCCTCCACTTT	CASSYGQGYSPLHF
TRBV6-6	NA	NA	TRBJ1-2	TGTGCCAGCAGCTACGAGGCTACACTATATGGCTACACCTTC	CASSYEATLYGYTF
TRBV30	NA	TRBD2	TRBJ2-3	TGTGCCTGGAACAGCGGGGGGGCTAGCACAGATACGCAGTATTTT	CAWNSGGASTDTQYF